The 21 T cell receptor beta chains in this list originate from one sample, sequenced in a study of T cells in Graves' hyperthyroidism and ophthalmopathy. What was amplified from RNA transcripts were TCR beta CDR3 regions. The HTBI primer set drove a first-round RT-PCR of the TCR CDR3. TCRdb re-called the multiplex PCR reads through MiXCR, storing one row per CDR3 protein. The table shows about 350,000 distinct CDR3 sequences, with 11% to 15% occurring only once. Sequenced input: blood. The receptors stem from a woman in her twenties or thirties with Graves' hyperthyroidism.

The table lists this clonotype with a few counts. This sequence joins TRBV14 and TRBJ2-5; 7 positions match TRBD2. After removal of 1 base from V and 5 bases from J, the junction contained 7 bases not matched to a gene. CDR3 length: 15 residues. Germline CDR1 reads SGHDN; CDR2 reads FVKESK. In DNA form, the CDR3 reads TGTGCCAGCAGCCAAGTAGCCGGCGGGAGTGAGACCCAGTACTTC. It yields the protein CASSQVAGGSETQYF.

This clonotype was counted at least ten times. The J gene is TRBJ1-2, the V gene TRBV7-2; no clear D gene. CDR3 length equals 13 residues. Germline-derived CDR1 and CDR2 are SGHTA and FQGNSA. Trimming removed 5 bases from V and 0 bases from J, with 7 bases in between. The CDR3 protein is CASSLTTNYGYTF. For the CDR3, the DNA is TGTGCCAGCAGCCTGACCACTAACTATGGCTACACCTTC.

This clonotype was seen a handful of times. This may be a read error, as it is one base from a much larger clone. No conserved phenylalanine or tryptophan ends this CDR3, so it is likely a read error. The rearrangement joins TRBV28 to TRBJ1-5, with unresolved D. CDR1 is MDHEN, CDR2 SYDVKM, per germline. The CDR3 runs to 15 residues. Between the trimmed V and J ends, which lost 7 bases and 0 bases, there was a span of 13 bases. The DNA of the CDR3 is TGTGCCAGCATCGGAAATGGTTTTAGCAATCAGCCCCAGCATCTT. Its protein is CASIGNGFSNQPQHL.

This clonotype has a handful of counts. This chain connects TRBV9 to TRBJ2-3; 10 bases align to TRBD1. This CDR3 spans 15 amino acids. The V gene's germline CDR1 is SGDLS and CDR2 YYNGEE. V trimming: 3 bases; J trimming: 3 bases; junction bases outside the gene matches: 4. CDR3 residues: CASSATGGVTDTQYF. CDR3 in DNA: TGTGCCAGCAGCGCGACAGGGGGCGTGACAGATACGCAGTATTTT.

In regard to this clonotype: The junction and the germline gene differ at one end; a read error may be behind it. The chain employs TRBV29-1 and TRBJ1-1; unclear D gene. CDR3 length equals 13 residues. Germline V gene sequence: CDR1 SQVTM, CDR2 ANQGSEA. The CDR3 DNA is TGCAGCGTTTGGTGGACGGGGAACACTGTAGCTTTCTTT. It codes for CSVWWTGNTVAFF.

In this sample, this clonotype turned up many times. V and J are TRBV11-2 and TRBJ2-1; the D is unclear. The germline V gene has CDR1 SGHAT and CDR2 FQNNGV. Trimming took 0 bases from V and 10 from J, leaving 19 bases between them. The CDR3 runs to 16 residues. For the CDR3, the DNA is TGTGCCAGCAGCTTAGAAGGCCGGCGACTGGGCTTGGAGCAGTTCTTC. Translation: CASSLEGRRLGLEQFF.

At least ten counts were recorded for this clonotype. The chain recombines TRBV20-1 with TRBJ2-6; TRBD2 agrees at 11 bases. The CDR3 is 17 amino acids. J was trimmed by 4 bases and V by 5 bases; bases with no gene match: 10. Germline CDR1 reads DFQATT; CDR2 reads SNEGSKA (reference sequence). CDR3 sequence: CSASILAGGSGANVLTF. DNA for the CDR3: TGCAGTGCTTCCATCCTAGCGGGAGGCTCCGGGGCCAACGTCCTGACTTTC.

The sample holds many counts of this clonotype. The V gene is TRBV5-1, the J gene TRBJ2-1; 8 nucleotides line up with TRBD2. The ends lost 0 bases at V and 5 bases at J; junction bases unmatched: 4. CDR3 size: 15 residues. CDR1 and CDR2 from the germline V gene are SGHRS and YFSETQ. The CDR3 reads CASSLVSGVNNEQFF. In DNA, the CDR3 is TGCGCCAGCAGCTTGGTTAGCGGGGTCAACAATGAGCAGTTCTTC.

This clonotype was counted ten times or more. The chain combines TRBV19 with TRBJ1-1, with D hard to call. CDR3 length: 13 amino acids. Between the trimmed V and J ends, which lost 5 bases and 0 bases, there was a span of 7 bases. In germline, CDR1 is LNHDA, CDR2 SQIVND (reference sequence). CDR3 amino acids: CASSRSMNTEAFF. In DNA, the CDR3 is TGTGCCAGTAGTCGATCGATGAACACTGAAGCTTTCTTT. The variable domain in full, with the rest retrieved from reference TRBV19 and TRBJ1-1, is DGGITQSPKYLFRKEGQNVTLSCEQNLNHDAMYWYRQDPGQGLRLIYYSQIVNDFQKGDIAEGYSVSREKKESFPLTVTSAQKNPTAFYLCASSRSMNTEAFFGQGTRLTVV.

The sample holds many counts of this clonotype. The chain employs TRBV28 and TRBJ1-1; D remains unclear. The CDR3 length is 10 residues. The germline CDR1 and CDR2 sequences are MDHEN and SYDVKM. Trimming took off 6 bases at V and 7 bases at J, with 6 bases between the two ends. The CDR3 DNA reads TGTGCCAGCAGAACAGTTGAAGCTTTCTTT. Its protein is CASRTVEAFF.

This clonotype turned up a few times. The chain combines TRBV7-2 with TRBJ1-1; 7 bases align to TRBD1. This CDR3 is 15 amino acids long. Germline CDR1 is SGHTA and CDR2 is FQGNSA. Trimming took 5 bases from V and 0 from J; bases not matched to a gene: 6. The CDR3 sequence: CASSPPGGLNTEAFF. In DNA, the CDR3 is TGTGCCAGCAGCCCCCCAGGGGGATTGAACACTGAAGCTTTCTTT.

V usage is TRBV3-1 and J usage is TRBJ2-1; the match to TRBD2 covers 7 bases. From germline, CDR1 is LGHDT and CDR2 YNNKEL (reference sequence). V was pared by 1 base and J by 2 bases, with 8 bases of the junction left unmatched. This CDR3 region has 17 residues. CDR3 residues: CASSQVKTSRTYNEQFF. CDR3 nucleotides: TGTGCCAGCAGCCAAGTCAAGACTAGCCGAACCTACAATGAGCAGTTCTTC.

The chain links TRBV7-8 to TRBJ2-1, with 12 bases fitting TRBD2. Germline CDR1 SGHVS, CDR2 FQNEAQ. The ends lost 6 bases at V and 8 bases at J; junction bases unmatched: 20. CDR3 length: 19 amino acids. The CDR3 DNA sequence: TGTGCCAGCAGACCAAGGGGGAGACTAGCGGGAGTTCTTCTCTATGAGCAGTTCTTC. Encoded protein: CASRPRGRLAGVLLYEQFF. Full variable domain (missing parts from reference TRBV7-8 and TRBJ2-1): GAGVSQSPRYKVAKRGQDVALRCDPISGHVSLFWYQQALGQGPEFLTYFQNEAQLDKSGLPSDRFFAERPEGSVSTLKIQRTQQEDSAVYLCASRPRGRLAGVLLYEQFFGPGTRLTVL.

This clonotype came up many times. V and J are TRBV6-1 and TRBJ2-7, with TRBD1 matching 7 bases. Trimming at V came to 6 bases and at J to 3 bases, leaving 11 bases not matched to a gene. Germline CDR1 reads MNHNS; CDR2 reads SASEGT. The CDR3 sequence is 15 residues long. The CDR3 is CASRQQGKFVYEQYF. The CDR3 DNA reads TGTGCCAGCAGGCAACAGGGGAAATTTGTCTACGAGCAGTACTTC.

This rearrangement joins TRBV6-1 to TRBJ2-1, with D possibly TRBD2 on 6 matching bases. TRBJ2-7 matches the DNA end more closely, so the J call is doubtful. Germline values: CDR1 MNHNS, CDR2 SASEGT. This CDR3 contains 14 residues. DNA for the CDR3: TGTGCCAGCAGTCGGGGGAGCTCCTACAATGAGCAGTACTTC. This codes for CASSRGSSYNEQYF.

The rearrangement joins TRBV4-1 to TRBJ2-7; D perhaps matches TRBD1 (6 bases). The CDR3 is 15 residues long. Germline V gene lookup returns CDR1 MGHRA and CDR2 YSYEKL. Trimming shortened V by 0 bases and J by 4 bases, and 13 bases separated the two germline ends. CDR3 in DNA: TGCGCCAGCAGCCAAGATCAACAGGGAACATACGAGCAGTACTTC. Its translation is CASSQDQQGTYEQYF.

The chain uses TRBV6-2 or TRBV6-3 and TRBJ1-5; D unclear. Per germline, CDR1 MNHEY and CDR2 SVGEGT. The CDR3 extends over 13 amino acids. V gave up 7 bases and J gave up 1 base, with 8 bases separating them. The CDR3 DNA reads as TGTGCCAGCAATCAGTTCAGCAATCAGCCCCAGCATTTT. This codes for CASNQFSNQPQHF.

This clonotype has more than one count but fewer than ten. This sequence joins TRBV27 and TRBJ2-1, with D unclear. Germline assignment: CDR1 MNHEY and CDR2 SMNVEV (reference sequence). The CDR3 totals 14 residues. Trimming stripped 2 bases from V and 8 bases from J, with 13 bases between. The CDR3 coding sequence is TGTGCCAGCAGTTTAAGCATCGACTGGGATGAGCAGTTCTTC. Translated, it gives CASSLSIDWDEQFF.

This clonotype was seen a handful of times. CDR3 amino acids: CATSRDTLRVNTEAFF. For the CDR3, the DNA is TGTGCCACCAGCAGAGATACCCTCAGGGTGAACACTGAAGCTTTCTTT. V and J are TRBV15 and TRBJ1-1; D perhaps matches TRBD1 (5 bases). The germline gives CDR1 LNHNV, CDR2 YYDKDF (reference sequence). The CDR3 is 16 amino acids. Trimming shortened V by 0 bases and J by 0 bases, and 11 bases separated the two germline ends.

The sample holds many counts of this clonotype. This chain connects TRBV7-3 to TRBJ2-3, with D perhaps TRBD2 (5 bases). V lost 2 bases to trimming and J lost 2 bases, with 17 bases between them. Germline CDR1 and CDR2: SGHTA and FQGTGA. This CDR3 contains 17 residues. The CDR3 loop reads CASSLGPPSGPTDTQYF. The CDR3 DNA sequence: TGTGCCAGCAGCTTAGGCCCCCCGAGCGGACCCACAGATACGCAGTATTTT.

This clonotype was recorded a few times. A much larger clone lies a single base off, so this may be a read error. The chain combines TRBV28 with TRBJ2-7; 7 positions match TRBD2. There are 13 residues in the CDR3. Germline V gene sequence: CDR1 MDHEN, CDR2 SYDVKM. Here the CDR3 DNA reads TGTGCCAGCAGGGGGGGGAAATCCTGCGAGCAGTACTTC. It specifies CASRGGKSCEQYF.